This record concerns one T cell receptor beta chain sequence. These data belong to a study of T cells in localized non-small cell lung cancer. TCRdb's copy holds only in-frame clones and misses some; the assay was immunoSEQ multiplex PCR. Of roughly 77,000 clones listed, approximately 90% are singletons. CDR1 and CDR2 from the germline V gene are SNHLY and FYNNEI. The CDR3 runs 12 residues. With 4 bases removed from V and 3 bases from J, the gap between germline ends came to 6 bases. The chain uses TRBV2 and TRBJ1-1; no reliable D call. The sample in question was peripheral blood, obtained before any cancer treatment. This receptor was obtained from a woman aged 40-70 years with stage I squamous cell lung carcinoma. CDR3 sequence reads: CASSGMDTEAFF. CDR3 DNA: TGTGCCAGCAGTGGCATGGACACTGAAGCTTTCTTT.